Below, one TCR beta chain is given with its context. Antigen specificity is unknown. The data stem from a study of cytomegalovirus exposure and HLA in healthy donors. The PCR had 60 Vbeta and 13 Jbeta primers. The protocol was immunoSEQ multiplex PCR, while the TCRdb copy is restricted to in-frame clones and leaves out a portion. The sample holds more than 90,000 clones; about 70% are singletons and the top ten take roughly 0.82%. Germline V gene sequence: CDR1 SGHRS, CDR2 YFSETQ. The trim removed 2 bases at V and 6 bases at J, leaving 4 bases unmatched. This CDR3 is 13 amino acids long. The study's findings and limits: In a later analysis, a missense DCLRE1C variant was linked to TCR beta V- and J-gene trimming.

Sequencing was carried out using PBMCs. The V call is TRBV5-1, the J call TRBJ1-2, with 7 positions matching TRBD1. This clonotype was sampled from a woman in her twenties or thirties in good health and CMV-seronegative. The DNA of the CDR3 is TGCGCCAGCAGCTTACAGGGGCCGGATGGCTACACCTTC. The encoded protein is CASSLQGPDGYTF.